This T cell receptor beta chain was recovered during a study of blood T cell repertoires in COVID-19. CDR1 is SGHRS, CDR2 YFSETQ, per germline. The CDR3 sequence is 14 residues long. Trimming took 6 bases from V and 3 from J, leaving 13 bases between them. Here immunoSEQ multiplex PCR was the method, and the copy in TCRdb shows in-frame clones only, minus some. The table includes 150,000 to 200,000 clones, roughly 85% detected once. The source material was PBMCs or T cells enriched from blood (not recorded which). V gene TRBV5-1 combines with J gene TRBJ1-5; D is possibly TRBD1 (5 bases). The receptor was derived from a woman aged 18-35 years who had recovered from COVID-19. The DNA for the CDR3 is TGCGCCAGCATCCCCGGACAAGTCAATCAGCCCCAGCATTTT. This encodes CASIPGQVNQPQHF. The variable domain in full, completed from reference TRBV5-1 and TRBJ1-5, reads KAGVTQTPRYLIKTRGQQVTLSCSPISGHRSVSWYQQTPGQGLQFLFEYFSETQRNKGNFPGRFSGRQFSNSRSEMNVSTLELGDSALYLCASIPGQVNQPQHFGDGTRLSIL.